This T cell receptor (beta chain) derives from a study of shared clonotypes between healthy human individuals. Study conclusions and caveats: Researchers sampled only blood; tissue repertoires likely differ.

Method: immunoSEQ multiplex PCR; TCRdb's copy keeps in-frame clones and lacks some. The profile shows about 2.4 million clones, approximately 92% of them singletons. Every donor, a Caucasian adult, lived in Nashville, Tennessee. V was cut by 4 bases and J by 12 bases, with 14 bases left in between. Germline V gene sequence: CDR1 DFQATT, CDR2 SNEGSKA (reference sequence). The CDR3 has 11 residues. In regard to this clone: What it binds is not known.

The sequence was obtained from a man between 18 and 29 years old in good health. Material: naive CD4+ T cells sorted from blood. The subset is: CD45RA+ positively selected. V gene TRBV20-1 combines with J gene TRBJ2-3; D is perhaps TRBD2 (6 bases). CDR3 residues: CSAINRENQYF. The CDR3, as DNA: TGCAGTGCTATTAACCGGGAGAATCAGTATTTT.